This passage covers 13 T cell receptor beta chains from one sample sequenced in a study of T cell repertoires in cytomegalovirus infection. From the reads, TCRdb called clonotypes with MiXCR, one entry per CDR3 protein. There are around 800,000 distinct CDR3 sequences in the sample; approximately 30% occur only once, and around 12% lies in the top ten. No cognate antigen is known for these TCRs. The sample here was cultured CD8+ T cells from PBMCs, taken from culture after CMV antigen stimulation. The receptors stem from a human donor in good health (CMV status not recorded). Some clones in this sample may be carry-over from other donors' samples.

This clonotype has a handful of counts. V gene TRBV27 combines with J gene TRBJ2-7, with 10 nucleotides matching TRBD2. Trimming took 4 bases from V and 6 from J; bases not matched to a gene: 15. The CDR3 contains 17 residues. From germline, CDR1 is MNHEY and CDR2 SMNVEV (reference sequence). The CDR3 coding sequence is TGTGCCAGCAGTTCCACGGAAAGCGGGGGGGCTTCCGTCGAGCAGTACTTC. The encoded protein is CASSSTESGGASVEQYF.

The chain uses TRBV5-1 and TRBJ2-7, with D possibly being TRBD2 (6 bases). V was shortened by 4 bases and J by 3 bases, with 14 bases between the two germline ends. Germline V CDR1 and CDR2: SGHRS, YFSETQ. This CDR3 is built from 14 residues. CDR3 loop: CASSPRTKGYEQYF. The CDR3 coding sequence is TGCGCCAGCAGCCCCCGGACTAAGGGCTACGAGCAGTACTTC.

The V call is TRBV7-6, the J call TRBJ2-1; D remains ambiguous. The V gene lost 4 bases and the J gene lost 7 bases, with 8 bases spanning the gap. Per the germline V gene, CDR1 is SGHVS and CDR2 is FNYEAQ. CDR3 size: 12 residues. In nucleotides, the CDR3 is TGTGCCAGCAGCTCCCCAGATAATGAGCAGTTCTTC. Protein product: CASSSPDNEQFF.

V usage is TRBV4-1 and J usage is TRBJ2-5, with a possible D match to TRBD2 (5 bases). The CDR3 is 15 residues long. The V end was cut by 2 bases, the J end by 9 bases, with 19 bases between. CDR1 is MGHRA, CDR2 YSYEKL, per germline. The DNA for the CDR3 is TGCGCCAGCAGCCAAACTGGGCCCCTACTCGGGGCCCAGTACTTC. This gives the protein CASSQTGPLLGAQYF.

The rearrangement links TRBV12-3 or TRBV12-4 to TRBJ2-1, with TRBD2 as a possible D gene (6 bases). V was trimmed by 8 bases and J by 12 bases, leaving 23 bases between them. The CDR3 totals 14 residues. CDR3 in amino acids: CASLRTPGLGGQFF. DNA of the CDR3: TGTGCCAGCCTCCGGACTCCAGGGTTGGGGGGGCAGTTCTTC.

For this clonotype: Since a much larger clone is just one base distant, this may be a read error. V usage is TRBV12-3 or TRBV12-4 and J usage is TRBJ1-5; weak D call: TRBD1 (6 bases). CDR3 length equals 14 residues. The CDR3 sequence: CARSFGQNNQPQHF. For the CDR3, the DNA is TGTGCCCGCAGCTTCGGACAGAACAATCAGCCCCAGCATTTT.

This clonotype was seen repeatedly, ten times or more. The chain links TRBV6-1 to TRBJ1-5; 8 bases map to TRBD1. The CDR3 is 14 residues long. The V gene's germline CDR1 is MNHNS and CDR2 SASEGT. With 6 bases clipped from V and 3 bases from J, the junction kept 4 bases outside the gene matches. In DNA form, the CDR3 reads TGTGCCAGCAGCGGACAGGGCCTCAATCAGCCCCAGCATTTT. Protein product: CASSGQGLNQPQHF.

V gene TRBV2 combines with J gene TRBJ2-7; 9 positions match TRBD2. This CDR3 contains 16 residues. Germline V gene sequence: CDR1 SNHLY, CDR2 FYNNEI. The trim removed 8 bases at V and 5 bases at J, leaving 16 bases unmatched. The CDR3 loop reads CASGWRGGSEEDEQYV. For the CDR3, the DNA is TGTGCCAGCGGGTGGCGGGGGGGCTCGGAAGAAGACGAGCAGTACGTC.

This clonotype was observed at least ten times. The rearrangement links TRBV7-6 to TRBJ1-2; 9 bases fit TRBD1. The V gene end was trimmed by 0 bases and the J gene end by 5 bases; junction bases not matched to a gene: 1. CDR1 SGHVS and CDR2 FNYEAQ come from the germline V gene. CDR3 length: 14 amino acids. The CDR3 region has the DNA TGTGCCAGCAGCTTAGCCGGGACAGGGTATGGCTACACCTTC. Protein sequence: CASSLAGTGYGYTF.

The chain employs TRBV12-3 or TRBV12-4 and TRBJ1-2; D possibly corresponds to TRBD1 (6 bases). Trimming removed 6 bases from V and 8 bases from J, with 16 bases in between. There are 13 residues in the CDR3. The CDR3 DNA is TGTGCCAGCAGCCCTGGGGGGCTGAGGGGCTACACCTTC. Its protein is CASSPGGLRGYTF.

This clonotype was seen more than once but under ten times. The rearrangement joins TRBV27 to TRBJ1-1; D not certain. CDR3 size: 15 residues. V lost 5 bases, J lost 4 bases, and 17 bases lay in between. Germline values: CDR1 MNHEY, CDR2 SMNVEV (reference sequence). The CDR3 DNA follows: TGTGCCAGCAGTCCGGGCATACCAGGTATCACTGAAGCTTTCTTT. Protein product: CASSPGIPGITEAFF.

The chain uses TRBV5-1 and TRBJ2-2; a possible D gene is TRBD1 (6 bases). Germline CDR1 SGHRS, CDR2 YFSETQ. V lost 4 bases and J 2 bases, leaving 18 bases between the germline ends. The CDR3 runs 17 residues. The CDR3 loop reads CASSPTPGHLNTGELFF. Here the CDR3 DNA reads TGCGCCAGCAGCCCGACGCCGGGACATCTAAACACCGGGGAGCTGTTTTTT.

This chain's CDR3 is CATDMNTEAFF. The CDR3 region has the DNA TGTGCCACCGACATGAACACTGAAGCTTTCTTT. The J gene is TRBJ1-1, the V gene TRBV19; unclear D gene. This CDR3 has 11 amino acids. Trimming took off 10 bases at V and 0 bases at J, with 6 bases between the two ends. CDR1 and CDR2 (germline): LNHDA, SQIVND (reference sequence). Supplemented by reference TRBV19 and TRBJ1-1, the full variable domain reads DGGITQSPKYLFRKEGQNVTLSCEQNLNHDAMYWYRQDPGQGLRLIYYSQIVNDFQKGDIAEGYSVSREKKESFPLTVTSAQKNPTAFYLCATDMNTEAFFGQGTRLTVV.